What follows are 12 T cell receptor beta chains derived from one specimen sequenced in a study of long-term antiretroviral therapy in people with HIV. Survey-level resolution applied to immunoSEQ assay v3.0. Profiling relied on immunoSEQ multiplex PCR, and the TCRdb table lists in-frame clones only, not all of them. The data hold 32,000 or so clones, with 70% to 90% observed a single time. Material: unsorted PBMCs, obtained 3.2 years before starting antiretroviral therapy. Receptor source: a man aged 45-65 years with HIV.

This clone was observed once. The gene calls are TRBV7-9 and TRBJ2-6, with unresolved D. The CDR3 is 14 amino acids. Germline CDR1 reads SEHNR; CDR2 reads FQNEAQ (reference sequence). V gave up 0 bases and J gave up 0 bases, with 0 bases separating them. CDR3 nucleotide sequence: TGTGCCAGCAGCTTAGCCTCTGGGGCCAACGTCCTGACTTTC. It translates to CASSLASGANVLTF.

This chain uses TRBV5-1 with TRBJ2-2; D is unclear. The germline V gene encodes CDR1 SGHRS and CDR2 YFSETQ. V was pared by 0 bases and J by 6 bases, with 6 bases between. The CDR3 length is 13 residues. CDR3 sequence: CASSLAGPGELFF. The CDR3 DNA is TGCGCCAGCAGCTTGGCTGGGCCCGGGGAGCTGTTTTTT.

This rearrangement joins TRBV6-5 to TRBJ1-2; D might be TRBD1 (5 bases). The ends were cut back, 2 bases at V and 8 bases at J, with 9 bases in the middle. The CDR3 is made up of 12 amino acids. Germline V gives CDR1 MNHEY, CDR2 SVGAGI. The DNA for the CDR3 is TGTGCCAGCAGTTACAATCGGGGCGGCTACACCTTC. Translation: CASSYNRGGYTF.

The chain recombines TRBV5-4 with TRBJ2-1, with D perhaps TRBD2 (7 bases). With 4 bases removed from V and 9 bases from J, the gap between germline ends came to 20 bases. The CDR3 has 15 amino acids. The germline V gene encodes CDR1 SGHNT and CDR2 YYREEE (reference sequence). CDR3 in amino acids: CASSIVLRGPGEQFF. The DNA for the CDR3 is TGTGCCAGCAGCATCGTCCTGCGGGGGCCGGGTGAGCAGTTCTTC.

V and J are TRBV6-5 and TRBJ1-3; D is unclear. V lost 0 bases and J lost 3, with 12 bases in between. Germline CDR1 is MNHEY and CDR2 is SVGAGI. This CDR3 is 16 amino acids long. The DNA for the CDR3 is TGTGCCAGCAGTTACTCCAATCCGACCGGTGGAAACACCATATATTTT. Translation: CASSYSNPTGGNTIYF.

The rearrangement uses TRBV5-4 and TRBJ2-6; D is uncertain. Trimming pared 3 bases from V and 3 bases from J, leaving 7 bases between. Germline V CDR1 and CDR2: SGHNT, YYREEE (reference sequence). The CDR3 contains 14 residues. DNA of the CDR3: TGTGCCAGCAGCTCGGTAGTTGGGGCCAACGTCCTGACTTTC. It specifies CASSSVVGANVLTF.

CDR3 sequence reads: CAWQDTGGSQPQHF. CDR3 DNA: TGTGCCTGGCAAGACACAGGGGGCAGTCAGCCCCAGCATTTT. The chain joins TRBV30 to TRBJ1-5; 9 bases fit TRBD1. Germline CDR1 and CDR2: GTSNPN and SVGIG (reference sequence). This CDR3 has 14 amino acids. Trimming took 5 bases from V and 6 from J; bases not matched to a gene: 8.

The CDR3 protein is CASSPNREDGYTF. The CDR3 DNA follows: TGTGCCAGCAGCCCCAACAGGGAAGATGGCTACACCTTC. The V call is TRBV7-3, the J call TRBJ1-2; D might be TRBD1 (6 bases). Germline values: CDR1 SGHTA, CDR2 FQGTGA. The CDR3 spans 13 residues. Trimming pared 5 bases from V and 6 bases from J, leaving 13 bases between.

The V and J genes are TRBV21-1 and TRBJ2-2; the table calls TRBD2, which could not be checked here. TRBV21-1 has pseudogene status. This CDR3 is built from 14 residues. The CDR3 DNA reads TGTGCCAGCAGCAAAAGGAGGTCTGCCGGGGAGCTGTTTTTT. It is translated as CASSKRRSAGELFF.

This chain connects TRBV6-1 to TRBJ1-5; TRBD1 might be the D (5 bases). The germline V gene has CDR1 MNHNS and CDR2 SASEGT. The V end was cut by 2 bases, the J end by 1 base, with 12 bases between. The CDR3 totals 16 residues. CDR3 protein: CASSEISRESNQPQHF. The CDR3 region has the DNA TGTGCCAGCAGTGAAATCTCCAGGGAAAGCAATCAGCCCCAGCATTTT.

This sequence joins TRBV18 and TRBJ1-5; D might be TRBD1 (5 bases). Deletions cut 3 bases from V and 11 bases from J, with 17 bases between. Germline lookup yields CDR1 KGHSH and CDR2 LQKENI. This CDR3 has 14 residues. CDR3 DNA sequence: TGTGCCAGCTCACCGGGACTCCCAGACATGACCCAGCATTTT. Protein sequence: CASSPGLPDMTQHF. The whole variable domain, filled in from reference TRBV18 and TRBJ1-5, reads NAGVMQNPRHLVRRRGQEARLRCSPMKGHSHVYWYRQLPEEGLKFMVYLQKENIIDESGMPKERFSAEFPKEGPSILRIQQVVRGDSAAYFCASSPGLPDMTQHFGDGTRLSIL.

The chain couples TRBV6-6 to TRBJ2-1; 8 nucleotides line up with TRBD2. The CDR3 spans 15 residues. V shed 6 bases, J shed 0 bases, and the junction held 4 bases outside the gene matches. Per the germline V gene, CDR1 is MNHNY and CDR2 is SVGAGI (reference sequence). The CDR3 region is CASSPSGSSYNEQFF. The CDR3 bases are TGTGCCAGCAGCCCGAGCGGGAGCTCCTACAATGAGCAGTTCTTC.